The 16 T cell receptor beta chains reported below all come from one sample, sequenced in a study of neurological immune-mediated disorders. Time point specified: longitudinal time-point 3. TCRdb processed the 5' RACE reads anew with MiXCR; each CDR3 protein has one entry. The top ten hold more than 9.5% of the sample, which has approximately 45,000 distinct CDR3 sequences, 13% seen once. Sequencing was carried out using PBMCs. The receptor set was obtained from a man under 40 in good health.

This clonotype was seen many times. The CDR3 DNA reads TGTGCCAGCAGCTTAGAGGGGGCCGGGACAGAGACCTACGAGCAGTACTTC. Amino acids: CASSLEGAGTETYEQYF. The chain carries TRBV7-8 and TRBJ2-7; 7 nucleotides agree with TRBD1. With 1 base clipped from V and 2 bases from J, the junction kept 11 bases outside the gene matches. This CDR3 is built from 17 residues. CDR1 and CDR2 (germline): SGHVS, FQNEAQ.

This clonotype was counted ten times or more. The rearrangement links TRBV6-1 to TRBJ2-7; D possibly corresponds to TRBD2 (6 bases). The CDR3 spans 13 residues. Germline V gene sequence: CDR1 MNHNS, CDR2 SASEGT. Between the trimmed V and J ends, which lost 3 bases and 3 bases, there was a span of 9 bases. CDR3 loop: CASSEAGNYEQYF. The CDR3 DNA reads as TGTGCCAGCAGTGAGGCGGGAAACTACGAGCAGTACTTC.

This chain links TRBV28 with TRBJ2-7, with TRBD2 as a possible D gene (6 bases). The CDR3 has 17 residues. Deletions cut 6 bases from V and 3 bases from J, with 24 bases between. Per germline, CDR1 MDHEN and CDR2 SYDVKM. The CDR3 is CASRPPPILAHYYEQYF. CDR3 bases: TGTGCCAGCAGGCCGCCACCCATTCTAGCGCACTACTACGAGCAGTACTTC. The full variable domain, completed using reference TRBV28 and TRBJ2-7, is DVKVTQSSRYLVKRTGEKVFLECVQDMDHENMFWYRQDPGLGLRLIYFSYDVKMKEKGDIPEGYSVSREKKERFSLILESASTNQTSMYLCASRPPPILAHYYEQYFGPGTRLTVT.

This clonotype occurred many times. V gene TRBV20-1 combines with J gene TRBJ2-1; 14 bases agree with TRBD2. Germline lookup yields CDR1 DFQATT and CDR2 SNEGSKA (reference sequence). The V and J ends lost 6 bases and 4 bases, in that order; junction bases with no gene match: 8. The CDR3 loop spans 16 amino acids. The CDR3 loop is CSADGTSGRTYNEQFF. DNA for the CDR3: TGCAGTGCGGACGGGACTAGCGGGAGAACATACAATGAGCAGTTCTTC.

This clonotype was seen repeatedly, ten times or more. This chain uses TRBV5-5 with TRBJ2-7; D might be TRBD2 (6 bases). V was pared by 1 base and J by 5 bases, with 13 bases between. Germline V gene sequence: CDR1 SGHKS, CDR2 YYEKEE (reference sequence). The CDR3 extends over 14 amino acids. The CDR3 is CASSLFQAGNEQYF. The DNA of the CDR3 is TGTGCCAGCAGCTTGTTCCAAGCGGGTAACGAGCAGTACTTC. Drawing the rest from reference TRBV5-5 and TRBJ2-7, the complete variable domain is DAGVTQSPTHLIKTRGQQVTLRCSPISGHKSVSWYQQVLGQGPQFIFQYYEKEERGRGNFPDRFSARQFPNYSSELNVNALLLGDSALYLCASSLFQAGNEQYFGPGTRLTVT.

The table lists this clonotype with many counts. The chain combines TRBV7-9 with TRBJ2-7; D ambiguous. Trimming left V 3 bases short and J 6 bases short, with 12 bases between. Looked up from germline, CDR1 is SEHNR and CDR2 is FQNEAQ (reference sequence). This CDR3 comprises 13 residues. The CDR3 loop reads CASSLKGIGEQYF. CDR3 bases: TGTGCCAGCAGCTTGAAAGGGATTGGCGAGCAGTACTTC.

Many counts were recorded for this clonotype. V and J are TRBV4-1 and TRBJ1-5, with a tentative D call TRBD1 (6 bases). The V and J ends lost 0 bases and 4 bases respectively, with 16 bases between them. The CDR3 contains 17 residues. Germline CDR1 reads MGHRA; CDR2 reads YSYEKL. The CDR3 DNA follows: TGCGCCAGCAGCCAAGACTTGTCGGGACATTTTAATCAGCCCCAGCATTTT. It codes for CASSQDLSGHFNQPQHF.

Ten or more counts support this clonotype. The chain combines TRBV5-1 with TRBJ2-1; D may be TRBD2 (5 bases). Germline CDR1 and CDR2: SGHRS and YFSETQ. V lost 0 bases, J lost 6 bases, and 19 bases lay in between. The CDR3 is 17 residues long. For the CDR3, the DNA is TGCGCCAGCAGCTTGGGAGCGGACCCTAGACGCCTCAATGAGCAGTTCTTC. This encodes CASSLGADPRRLNEQFF.

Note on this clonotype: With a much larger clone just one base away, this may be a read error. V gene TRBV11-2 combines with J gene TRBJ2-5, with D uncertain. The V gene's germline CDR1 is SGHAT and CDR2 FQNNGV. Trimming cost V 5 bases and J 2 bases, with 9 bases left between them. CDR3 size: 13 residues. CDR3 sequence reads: CASSQDSQETQYF. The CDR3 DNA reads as TGTGCCAGCAGCCAAGACTCGCAAGAGACCCAGTACTTC.

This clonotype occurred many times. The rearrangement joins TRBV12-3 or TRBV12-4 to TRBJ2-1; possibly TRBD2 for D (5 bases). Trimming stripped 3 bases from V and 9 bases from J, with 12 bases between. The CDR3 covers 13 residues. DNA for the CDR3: TGTGCCAGCAGTTTGGCGGGTTCGGCTGAGCAGTTCTTC. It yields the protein CASSLAGSAEQFF.

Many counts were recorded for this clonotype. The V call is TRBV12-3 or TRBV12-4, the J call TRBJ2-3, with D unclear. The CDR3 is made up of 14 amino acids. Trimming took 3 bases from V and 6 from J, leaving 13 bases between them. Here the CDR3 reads CASSFQFRADTQYF. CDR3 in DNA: TGTGCCAGCAGTTTCCAATTCAGAGCTGATACGCAGTATTTT.

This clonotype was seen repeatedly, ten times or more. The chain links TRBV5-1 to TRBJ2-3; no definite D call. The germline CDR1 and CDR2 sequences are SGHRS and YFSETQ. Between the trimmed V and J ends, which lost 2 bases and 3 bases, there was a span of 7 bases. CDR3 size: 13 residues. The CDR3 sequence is CASSLEVTDTQYF. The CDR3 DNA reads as TGCGCCAGCAGCTTAGAGGTGACAGATACGCAGTATTTT.

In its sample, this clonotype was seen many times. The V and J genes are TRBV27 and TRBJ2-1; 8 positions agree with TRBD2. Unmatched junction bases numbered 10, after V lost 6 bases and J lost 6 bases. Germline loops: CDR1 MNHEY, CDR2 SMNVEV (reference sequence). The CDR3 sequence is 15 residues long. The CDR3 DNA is TGTGCCAGCAGCCGAAGGCTAGCGGGTGGCAATGAGCAGTTCTTC. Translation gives CASSRRLAGGNEQFF.

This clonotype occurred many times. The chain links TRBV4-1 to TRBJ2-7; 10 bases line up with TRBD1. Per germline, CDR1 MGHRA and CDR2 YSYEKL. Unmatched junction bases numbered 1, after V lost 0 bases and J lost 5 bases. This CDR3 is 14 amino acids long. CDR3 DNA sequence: TGCGCCAGCAGCCAAGACGGGACAGGGGACGAGCAGTACTTC. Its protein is CASSQDGTGDEQYF.

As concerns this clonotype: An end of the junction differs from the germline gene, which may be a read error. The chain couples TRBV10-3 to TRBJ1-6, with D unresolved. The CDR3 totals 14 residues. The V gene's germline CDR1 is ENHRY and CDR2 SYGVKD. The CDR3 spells CTISEDFGHSPLHF. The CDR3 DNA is TGTACCATCAGTGAGGATTTTGGACATTCACCCCTCCACTTT.

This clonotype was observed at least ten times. The chain's CDR3 is CAISALTGTNYGYTF. For the CDR3, the DNA is TGTGCCATCAGTGCCTTGACAGGGACTAACTATGGCTACACCTTC. This sequence joins TRBV10-3 and TRBJ1-2, with TRBD1 identical over 7 bases. The V gene end was trimmed by 4 bases and the J gene end by 0 bases; junction bases not matched to a gene: 5. The germline gives CDR1 ENHRY, CDR2 SYGVKD. The CDR3 covers 15 residues.